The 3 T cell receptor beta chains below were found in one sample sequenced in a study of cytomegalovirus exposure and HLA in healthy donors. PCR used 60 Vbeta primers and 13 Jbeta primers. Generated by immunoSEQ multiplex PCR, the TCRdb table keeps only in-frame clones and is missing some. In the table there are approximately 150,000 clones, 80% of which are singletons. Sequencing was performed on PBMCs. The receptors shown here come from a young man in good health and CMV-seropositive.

CDR3 protein: CASREPGGKTYEQYF. The CDR3 DNA is TGTGCCAGCAGGGAACCGGGGGGGAAAACCTACGAGCAGTACTTC. The gene calls are TRBV6-5 and TRBJ2-7, with TRBD2 identical over 8 bases. CDR3 length equals 15 residues. The germline V gene has CDR1 MNHEY and CDR2 SVGAGI. V was clipped by 6 bases and J by 2 bases; unmatched bases: 9.

CDR3 DNA sequence: TGTGCCAGCAGCCAAGAAAAATCGAGACCCGCAGGGTCCTATAATTCACCCCTCCACTTT. Residues: CASSQEKSRPAGSYNSPLHF. V usage is TRBV4-2 and J usage is TRBJ1-6, with D perhaps TRBD1 (5 bases). V was cut by 0 bases and J by 1 base, with 19 bases left in between. Germline loops: CDR1 LGHNA, CDR2 YNFKEQ. The CDR3 runs to 20 residues.

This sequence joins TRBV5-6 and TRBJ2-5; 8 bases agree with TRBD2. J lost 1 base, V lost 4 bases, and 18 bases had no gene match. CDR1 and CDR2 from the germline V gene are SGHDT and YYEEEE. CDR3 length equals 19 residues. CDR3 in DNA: TGTGCCAGCAGCGACCCCCACGGGAGGGGAGGAGTGGGCCAAGAGACCCAGTACTTC. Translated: CASSDPHGRGGVGQETQYF.